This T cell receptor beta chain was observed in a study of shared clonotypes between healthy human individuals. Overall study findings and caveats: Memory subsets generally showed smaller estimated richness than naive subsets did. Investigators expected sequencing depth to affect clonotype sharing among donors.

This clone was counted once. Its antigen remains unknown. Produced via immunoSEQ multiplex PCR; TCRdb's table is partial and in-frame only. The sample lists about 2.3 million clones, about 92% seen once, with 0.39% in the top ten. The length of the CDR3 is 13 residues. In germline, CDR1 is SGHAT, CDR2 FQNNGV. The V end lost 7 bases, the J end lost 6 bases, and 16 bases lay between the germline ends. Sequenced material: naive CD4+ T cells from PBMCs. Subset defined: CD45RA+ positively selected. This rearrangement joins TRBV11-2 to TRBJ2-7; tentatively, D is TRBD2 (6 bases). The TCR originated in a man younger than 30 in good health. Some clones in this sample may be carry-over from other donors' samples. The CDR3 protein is CASTGVLEGEQYF. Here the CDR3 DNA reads TGTGCCAGCACGGGCGTCCTGGAGGGCGAGCAGTACTTC.